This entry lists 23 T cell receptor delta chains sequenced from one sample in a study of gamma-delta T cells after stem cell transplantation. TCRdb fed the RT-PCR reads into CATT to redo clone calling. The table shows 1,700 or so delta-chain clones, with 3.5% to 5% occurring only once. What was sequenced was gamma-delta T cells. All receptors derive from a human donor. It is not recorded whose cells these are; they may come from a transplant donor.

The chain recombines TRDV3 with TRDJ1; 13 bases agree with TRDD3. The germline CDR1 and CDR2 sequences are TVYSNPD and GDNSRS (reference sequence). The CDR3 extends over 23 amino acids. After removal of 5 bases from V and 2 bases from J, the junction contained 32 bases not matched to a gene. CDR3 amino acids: CAPRDSSTSYRYWGIRSTDKLIF. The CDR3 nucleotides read TGTGCCCCCCGGGATTCCTCCACTTCCTACCGATACTGGGGGATACGGTCTACCGATAAACTCATCTTT.

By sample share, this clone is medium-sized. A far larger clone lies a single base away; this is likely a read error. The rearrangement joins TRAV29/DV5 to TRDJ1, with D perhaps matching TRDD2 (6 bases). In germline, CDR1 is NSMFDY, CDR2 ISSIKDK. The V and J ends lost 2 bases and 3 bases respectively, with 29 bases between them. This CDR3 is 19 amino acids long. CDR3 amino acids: CAASHFPRGPTLYADKLIF. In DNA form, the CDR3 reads TGTGCAGCAAGTCATTTTCCTAGGGGTCCTACGTTGTACGCCGATAAACTCATCTTT.

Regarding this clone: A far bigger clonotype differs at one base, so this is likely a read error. The CDR3 protein is CALGERFLPWGIPEYADKLIF. The CDR3 DNA reads TGTGCTCTTGGGGAACGCTTCCTACCGTGGGGGATACCCGAGTACGCCGATAAACTCATCTTT. The chain couples TRDV1 to TRDJ1; 10 positions match TRDD3. Germline V lookup: CDR1 TSWWSYY, CDR2 QGS. This CDR3 spans 21 amino acids. V lost 1 base, J lost 3 bases, and 20 bases stayed unmatched.

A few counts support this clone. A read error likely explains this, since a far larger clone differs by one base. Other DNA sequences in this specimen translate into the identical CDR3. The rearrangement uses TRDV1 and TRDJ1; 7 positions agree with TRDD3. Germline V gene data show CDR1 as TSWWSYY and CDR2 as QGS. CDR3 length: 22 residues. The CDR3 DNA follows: TGTGCGCTTGGGGAACCTTCTAACCCGTTCCTTTACTGGGGATTGGCCACCGATAAACTCATCTTT. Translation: CALGEPSNPFLYWGLATDKLIF.

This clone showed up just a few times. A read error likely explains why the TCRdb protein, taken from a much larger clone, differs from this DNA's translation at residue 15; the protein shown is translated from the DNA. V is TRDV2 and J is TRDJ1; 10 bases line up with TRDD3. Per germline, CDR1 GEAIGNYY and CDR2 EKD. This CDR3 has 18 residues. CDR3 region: CACEELGDKGRDTDRLIF. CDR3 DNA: TGTGCCTGTGAGGAGCTGGGGGATAAGGGGAGAGACACCGATAGACTCATCTTT.

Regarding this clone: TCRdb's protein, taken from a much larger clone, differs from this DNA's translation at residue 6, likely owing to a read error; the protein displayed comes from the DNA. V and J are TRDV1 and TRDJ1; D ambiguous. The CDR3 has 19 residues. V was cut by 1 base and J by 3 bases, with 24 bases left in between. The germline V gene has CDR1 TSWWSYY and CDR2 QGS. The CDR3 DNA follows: TGTGCTCTTGGGGAACCATCTAATTTTGGCCCTGATCATGCCGATAAACTCATCTTT. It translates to CALGEPSNFGPDHADKLIF.

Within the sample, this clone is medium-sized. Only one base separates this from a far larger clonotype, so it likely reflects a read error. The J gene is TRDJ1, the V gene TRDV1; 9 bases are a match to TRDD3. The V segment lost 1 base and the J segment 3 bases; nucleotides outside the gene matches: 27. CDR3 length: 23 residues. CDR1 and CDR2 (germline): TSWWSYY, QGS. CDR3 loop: CALGEPPHSYINWGTQVADKLIF. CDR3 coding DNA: TGTGCTCTTGGGGAACCACCCCACTCCTACATAAACTGGGGGACACAGGTCGCCGATAAACTCATCTTT.

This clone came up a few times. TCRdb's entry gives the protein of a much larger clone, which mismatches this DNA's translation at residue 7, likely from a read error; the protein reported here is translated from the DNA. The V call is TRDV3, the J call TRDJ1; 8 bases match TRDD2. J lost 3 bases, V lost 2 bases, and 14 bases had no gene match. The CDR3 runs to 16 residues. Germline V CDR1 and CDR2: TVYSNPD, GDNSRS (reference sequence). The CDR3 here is CAFQLPTWGQPDKLIF. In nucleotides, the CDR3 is TGTGCCTTTCAACTTCCTACTTGGGGGCAGCCCGATAAACTCATCTTT.

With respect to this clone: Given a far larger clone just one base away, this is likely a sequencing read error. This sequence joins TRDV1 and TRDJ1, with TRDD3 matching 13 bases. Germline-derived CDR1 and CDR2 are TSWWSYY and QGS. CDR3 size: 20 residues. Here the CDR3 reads CAPGELELYWGIRTPSGLIF. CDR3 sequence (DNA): TGTGCTCCTGGGGAACTCGAATTGTACTGGGGGATACGCACCCCATCGGGACTCATCTTT.

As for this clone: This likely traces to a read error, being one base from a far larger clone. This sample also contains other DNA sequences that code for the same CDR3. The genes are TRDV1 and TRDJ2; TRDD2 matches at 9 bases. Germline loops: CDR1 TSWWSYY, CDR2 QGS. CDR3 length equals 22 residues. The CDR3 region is CALGDPGPFLPWGPNFTAQLFF. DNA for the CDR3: TGTGCTCTTGGGGACCCCGGCCCCTTCCTACCCTGGGGGCCCAATTTTACAGCACAACTCTTTTTT.

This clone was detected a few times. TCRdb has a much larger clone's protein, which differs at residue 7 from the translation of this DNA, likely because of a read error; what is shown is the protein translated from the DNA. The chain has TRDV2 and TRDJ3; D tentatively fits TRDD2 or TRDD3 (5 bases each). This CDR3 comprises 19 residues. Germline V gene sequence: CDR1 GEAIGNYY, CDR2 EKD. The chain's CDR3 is CACDTVPWGSSWDTRQMFF. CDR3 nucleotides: TGTGCCTGCGACACCGTTCCTTGGGGAAGCTCCTGGGACACCCGACAGATGTTTTTC.

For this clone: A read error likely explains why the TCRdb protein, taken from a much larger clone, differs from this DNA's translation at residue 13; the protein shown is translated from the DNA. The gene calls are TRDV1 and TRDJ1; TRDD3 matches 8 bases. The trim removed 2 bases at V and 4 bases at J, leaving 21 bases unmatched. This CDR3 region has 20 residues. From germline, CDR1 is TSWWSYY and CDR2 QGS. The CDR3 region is CALGERPHLDWGARNDKLIF. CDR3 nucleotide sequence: TGTGCTCTTGGGGAAAGGCCCCACCTTGACTGGGGGGCTAGAAACGATAAACTCATCTTT.

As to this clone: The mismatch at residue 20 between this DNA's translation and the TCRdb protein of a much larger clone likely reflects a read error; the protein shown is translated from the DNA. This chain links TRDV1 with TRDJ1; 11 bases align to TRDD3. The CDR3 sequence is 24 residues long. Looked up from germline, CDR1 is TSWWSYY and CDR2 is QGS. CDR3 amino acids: CALGEPPFLYWGIWKGRDTGKLIF. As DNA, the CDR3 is TGTGCTCTTGGGGAGCCACCCTTCCTCTACTGGGGGATATGGAAAGGTCGGGACACCGGTAAACTCATCTTT.

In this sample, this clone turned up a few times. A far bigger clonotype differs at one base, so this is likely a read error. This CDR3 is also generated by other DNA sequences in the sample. The CDR3 DNA is TGTGCCTGTGACTCACTAGGGGATACGAACGCCGATAAACTCATCTTT. Translating it yields CACDSLGDTNADKLIF. The V and J genes are TRDV2 and TRDJ1; TRDD3 aligns across 9 bases. This CDR3 has 16 residues. V shed 3 bases and J 3 bases; nucleotides not matched to a gene: 10. CDR1 is GEAIGNYY and CDR2 is EKD in the germline V gene.

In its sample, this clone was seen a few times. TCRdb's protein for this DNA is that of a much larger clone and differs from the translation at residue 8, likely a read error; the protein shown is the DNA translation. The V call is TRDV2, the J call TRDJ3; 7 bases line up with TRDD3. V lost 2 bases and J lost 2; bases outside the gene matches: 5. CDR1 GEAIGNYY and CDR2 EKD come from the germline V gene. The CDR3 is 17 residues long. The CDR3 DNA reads TGTGCCTGTGACATTGGGGGACACCCCTGGGACACCCGACAGATGTTTTTC. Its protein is CACDIGGHPWDTRQMFF.

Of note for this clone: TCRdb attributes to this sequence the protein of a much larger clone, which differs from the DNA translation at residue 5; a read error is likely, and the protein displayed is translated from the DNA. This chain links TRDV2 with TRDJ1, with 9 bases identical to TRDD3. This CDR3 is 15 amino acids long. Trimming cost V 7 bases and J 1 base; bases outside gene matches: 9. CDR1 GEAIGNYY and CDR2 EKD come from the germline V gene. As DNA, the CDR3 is TGTGCCTGCATGGTCTTGGGGGATAGCACCGATAAACTCATCTTT. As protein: CACMVLGDSTDKLIF.

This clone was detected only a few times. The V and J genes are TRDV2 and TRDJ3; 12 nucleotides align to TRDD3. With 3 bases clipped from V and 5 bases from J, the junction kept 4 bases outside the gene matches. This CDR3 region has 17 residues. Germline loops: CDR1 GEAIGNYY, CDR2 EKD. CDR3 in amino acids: CACDSLGDTRDTRQMFF. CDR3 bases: TGTGCCTGTGACTCACTGGGGGATACCCGGGACACCCGACAGATGTTTTTC.

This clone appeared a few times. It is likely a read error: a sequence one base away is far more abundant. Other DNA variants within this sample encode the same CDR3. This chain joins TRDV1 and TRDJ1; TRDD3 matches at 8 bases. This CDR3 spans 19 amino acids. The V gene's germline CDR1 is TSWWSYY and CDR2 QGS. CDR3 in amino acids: CALGDFPRTGGSHTDKLIF. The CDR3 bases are TGCGCTCTTGGGGACTTTCCCCGTACTGGGGGTTCTCACACCGATAAACTCATCTTT.

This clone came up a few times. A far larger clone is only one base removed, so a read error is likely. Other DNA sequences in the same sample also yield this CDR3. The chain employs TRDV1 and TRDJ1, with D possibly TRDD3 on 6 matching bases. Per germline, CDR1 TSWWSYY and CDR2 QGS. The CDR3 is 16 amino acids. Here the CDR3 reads CALGEWGWEITDKLIF. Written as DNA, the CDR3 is TGTGCTCTTGGGGAATGGGGATGGGAGATCACCGATAAACTCATTTTT.

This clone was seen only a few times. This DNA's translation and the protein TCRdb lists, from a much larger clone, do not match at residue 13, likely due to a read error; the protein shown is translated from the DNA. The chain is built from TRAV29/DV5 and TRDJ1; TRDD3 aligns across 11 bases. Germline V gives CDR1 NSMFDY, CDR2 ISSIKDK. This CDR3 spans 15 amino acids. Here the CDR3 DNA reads TGTGCAGCAAGTCAACTGGGGGATAGAACCGATAAACACATCTTT. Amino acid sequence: CAASQLGDRTDKHIF.

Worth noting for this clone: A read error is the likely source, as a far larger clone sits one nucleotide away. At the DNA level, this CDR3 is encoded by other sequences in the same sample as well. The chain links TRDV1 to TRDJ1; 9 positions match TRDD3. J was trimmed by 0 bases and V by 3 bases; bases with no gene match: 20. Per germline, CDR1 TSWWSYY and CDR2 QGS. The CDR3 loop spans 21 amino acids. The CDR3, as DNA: TGTGCTCTTGGGGAGCCGCCCAACCCGTACTGGGGGAGAGAGTACACCGATAAACTCATCTTT. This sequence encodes CALGEPPNPYWGREYTDKLIF.

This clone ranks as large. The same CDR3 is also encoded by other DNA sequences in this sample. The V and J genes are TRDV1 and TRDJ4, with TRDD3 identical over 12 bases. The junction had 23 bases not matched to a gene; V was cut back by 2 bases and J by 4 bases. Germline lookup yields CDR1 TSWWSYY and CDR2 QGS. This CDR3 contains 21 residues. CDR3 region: CALGEGRGPFWGIRHVEPLIF. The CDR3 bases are TGTGCTCTTGGGGAAGGACGCGGCCCCTTCTGGGGGATACGCCATGTAGAACCCCTGATCTTT.

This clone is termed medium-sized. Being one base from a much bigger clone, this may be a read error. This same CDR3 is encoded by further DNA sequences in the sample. The CDR3 loop is CACDAIPIGGSTAQLFF. CDR3 nucleotide sequence: TGTGCCTGTGACGCCATTCCTATTGGGGGATCGACAGCGCAACTCTTCTTT. The chain employs TRDV2 and TRDJ2; 8 nucleotides agree with TRDD3. This CDR3 is 17 amino acids long. CDR1 and CDR2 from the germline V gene are GEAIGNYY and EKD.